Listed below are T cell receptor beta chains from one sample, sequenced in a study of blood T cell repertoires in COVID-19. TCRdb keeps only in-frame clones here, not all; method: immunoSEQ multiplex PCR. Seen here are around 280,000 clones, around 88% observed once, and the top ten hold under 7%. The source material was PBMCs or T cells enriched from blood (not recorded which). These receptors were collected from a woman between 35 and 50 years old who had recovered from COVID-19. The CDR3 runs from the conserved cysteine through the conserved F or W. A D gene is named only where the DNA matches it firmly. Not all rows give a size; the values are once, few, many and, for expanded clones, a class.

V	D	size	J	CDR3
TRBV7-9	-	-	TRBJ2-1	CASSLGNSDNEQFF
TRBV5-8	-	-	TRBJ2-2	CASSIGQLATGELFF
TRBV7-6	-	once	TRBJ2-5	CASTRTGYARETQYF
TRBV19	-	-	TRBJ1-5	CASNGGRSSNQPQHF
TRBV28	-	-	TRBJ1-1	CASSLSSENTEAFF
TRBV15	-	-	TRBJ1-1	CATGRAGVPEAFF
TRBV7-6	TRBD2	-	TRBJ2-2	CASSTTSGRPANTGELFF
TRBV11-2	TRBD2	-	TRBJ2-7	CASSFSFAGGVRYEQYF
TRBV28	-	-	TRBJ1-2	CASTFDILNYGYTF
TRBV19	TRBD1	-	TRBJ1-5	CASSIGGDRTQPQHF
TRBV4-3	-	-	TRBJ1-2	CASSQESPGLQGFVYGYTF
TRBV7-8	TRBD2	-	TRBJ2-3	CASSLETSGVVNTQYF
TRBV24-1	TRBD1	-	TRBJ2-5	CATSDSGTGGYETQYF
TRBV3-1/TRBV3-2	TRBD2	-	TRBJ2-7	CASSRLAGDEQYF
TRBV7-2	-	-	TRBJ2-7	CASSLEGRVSYEQYF
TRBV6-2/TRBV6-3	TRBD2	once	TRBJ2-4	CASSRLGTSDIQYF
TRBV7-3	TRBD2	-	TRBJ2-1	CASSLGTVAGVYNEQFF
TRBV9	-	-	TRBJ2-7	CASSVVGGEEAEQYF
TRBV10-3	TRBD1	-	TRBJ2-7	CAISESGQGADEQYF
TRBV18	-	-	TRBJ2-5	CASSPPGAGSKTQYF
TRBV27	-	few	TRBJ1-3	CASSSHLGGYAGNTIYF
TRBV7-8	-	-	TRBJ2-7	CASSPPEAYEQYF
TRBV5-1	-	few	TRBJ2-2	CASSYTDTGELFF
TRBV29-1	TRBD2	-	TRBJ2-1	CSVDRLAGGVGEQFF
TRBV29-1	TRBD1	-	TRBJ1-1	CSSETYQGARTEAFF
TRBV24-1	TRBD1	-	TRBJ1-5	CATSEARDRRNQPQHF
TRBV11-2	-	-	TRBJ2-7	CASSPTAFEQYF
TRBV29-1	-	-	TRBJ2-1	CSVERLDRYEQFF
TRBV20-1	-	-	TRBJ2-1	CSALYNEQFF
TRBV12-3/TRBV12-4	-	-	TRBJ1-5	CASSLLQGGAQHF
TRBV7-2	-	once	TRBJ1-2	CASSFRTAGYTF
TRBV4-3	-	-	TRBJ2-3	CASSQTRGDTQYF
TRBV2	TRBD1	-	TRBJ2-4	CASSGDRGSRNIQYF
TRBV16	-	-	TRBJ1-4	CASSQRQLEKLFF
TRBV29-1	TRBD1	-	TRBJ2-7	CSVVSVDRAGYEQYF
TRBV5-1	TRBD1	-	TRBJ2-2	CASSLGQGFPGELFF
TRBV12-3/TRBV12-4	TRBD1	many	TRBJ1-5	CASSLQGAQPQHF
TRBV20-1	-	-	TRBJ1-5	CSASDGGGGQPQHF
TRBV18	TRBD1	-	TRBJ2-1	CASSPDRGNEQFF